The clone carrying this T cell receptor (beta chain) came up many times. Using its own MiXCR run on the 5' RACE reads, TCRdb lists one record per CDR3 protein. Counted here are fewer than 55,000 distinct CDR3 sequences, approximately 10% occurring once; the ten biggest clones make up 4% to 4.5%. The V and J ends lost 4 bases and 1 base, in that order; junction bases with no gene match: 7. The CDR3 length is 15 residues. In germline, CDR1 is SGHKS, CDR2 YYEKEE (reference sequence). These data come from a study of early T cells in non-severe SARS-CoV-2 infection. The sequenced material came from whole blood. This chain links TRBV5-5 with TRBJ1-2, with 7 bases that match TRBD1. The TCR originated in an adult who was a healthcare worker with PCR-confirmed SARS-CoV-2 infection or an uninfected control (not recorded which). The CDR3 reads CASSPYRDSNYGYTF. Here the CDR3 DNA reads TGTGCCAGCAGCCCTTACCGGGACAGTAACTATGGCTACACCTTC.